The 27 T cell receptor beta chains in this list originate from one sample, sequenced in a study of shared clonotypes between healthy human individuals (dated by TCRdb to 2020 to 2022). The library was obtained by the immunoSEQ multiplex PCR assay. TCRdb carries this immuneACCESS record with in-frame sequences only. Its versions omit some clonotypes, under half of them owing to an unresolved V gene in the studies checked, with the rest unexplained. Within this sample are roughly 2.5 million clones, with 90% to 95% of them counted one time only. The ten largest account for 0.11% to 0.15% of the sample. Sequencing was done on a sample of naive CD4+ T cells sorted from blood. This sample's cell subset or site label indicates: CD45RA+ positively selected. The origin of the receptors is a man between 18 and 35 years old in good health.

This chain connects TRBV11-3 to TRBJ2-1, with D maybe TRBD2 (5 bases). The CDR3 sequence is 14 residues long. The germline V and J ends were trimmed by 0 bases and 7 bases, with 10 bases remaining between them. Germline CDR1 and CDR2: SGHNT and YENEEA. The CDR3 is CASSLDGPGNEQFF. The DNA of the CDR3 is TGTGCCAGCAGCTTAGATGGACCGGGGAATGAGCAGTTCTTC. Combining the CDR3 with reference TRBV11-3 and TRBJ2-1 gives the whole variable domain EAGVVQSPRYKIIEKKQPVAFWCNPISGHNTLYWYLQNLGQGPELLIRYENEEAVDDSQLPKDRFSAERLKGVDSTLKIQPAELGDSAVYLCASSLDGPGNEQFFGPGTRLTVL.

About this clone itself: The same CDR3 also results from other DNA sequences found in this sample. CDR3 residues: CASRSSGNTIYF. As DNA, the CDR3 is TGTGCCAGCCGCAGCTCTGGAAACACCATATATTTT. The chain joins TRBV6-6 to TRBJ1-3; D is ambiguous. This CDR3 is built from 12 residues. Germline V gives CDR1 MNHNY, CDR2 SVGAGI (reference sequence). V was trimmed by 8 bases and J by 0 bases, leaving 5 bases between them.

Remarks on this clone: Other nucleotide sequences in the sample specify the same CDR3. This chain joins TRBV18 and TRBJ2-3; D is ambiguous. V lost 1 base to trimming and J lost 4 bases, with 3 bases between them. The CDR3 is 12 residues long. The germline CDR1 and CDR2 sequences are KGHSH and LQKENI. CDR3 region: CASSPLADTQYF. The CDR3 bases are TGTGCCAGCTCACCACTCGCAGATACGCAGTATTTT.

The chain combines TRBV15 with TRBJ2-7; 14 nucleotides align to TRBD2. This CDR3 has 16 residues. V lost 0 bases to trimming and J lost 9 bases; unmatched junction nucleotides: 7. CDR1 and CDR2 (germline): LNHNV, YYDKDF (reference sequence). CDR3 sequence reads: CATSRDPGLAGDPQYF. The CDR3 DNA follows: TGTGCCACCAGCAGAGACCCGGGACTAGCGGGAGACCCGCAGTACTTC.

The V call is TRBV6-6, the J call TRBJ2-7, with unresolved D. The CDR3 spans 11 residues. Germline CDR1 MNHNY, CDR2 SVGAGI (reference sequence). Trimming cost V 6 bases and J 7 bases, with 10 bases left between them. The chain's CDR3 is CASSRPGEQYF. CDR3 nucleotide sequence: TGTGCCAGCAGCCGACCTGGGGAGCAGTACTTC.

Turning to this clone: This CDR3 is also generated by other DNA sequences in the sample. V gene TRBV10-1 combines with J gene TRBJ2-5, with D possibly matching TRBD1 (6 bases). The CDR3 has 13 amino acids. Trimming took off 3 bases at V and 2 bases at J, with 7 bases between the two ends. Germline V gene data show CDR1 as WNHNN and CDR2 as SYGVQD (reference sequence). As DNA, the CDR3 is TGCGCCAGCAGTGAAGGGGGACAAGAGACCCAGTACTTC. It is translated as CASSEGGQETQYF.

This chain uses TRBV19 with TRBJ2-3; D is perhaps TRBD1 (6 bases). The germline V gene encodes CDR1 LNHDA and CDR2 SQIVND (reference sequence). The CDR3 totals 16 residues. V lost 2 bases and J lost 0, with 12 bases in between. This chain's CDR3 is CASSIWLGASTDTQYF. DNA of the CDR3: TGTGCCAGTAGTATATGGTTGGGGGCTAGCACAGATACGCAGTATTTT.

The V and J genes are TRBV18 and TRBJ1-2; possible D gene TRBD1, 6 bases. With 10 bases removed from V and 3 bases from J, the gap between germline ends came to 18 bases. The CDR3 consists of 14 residues. From germline, CDR1 is KGHSH and CDR2 LQKENI. For the CDR3, the DNA is TGTGCCACCTCGGCGGGAGGGGGTCACTATGGCTACACCTTC. It yields the protein CATSAGGGHYGYTF.

This chain links TRBV7-9 with TRBJ2-5, with no clear D. The germline gives CDR1 SEHNR, CDR2 FQNEAQ (reference sequence). The CDR3 spans 14 residues. V was shortened by 1 base and J by 5 bases, with 11 bases between the two germline ends. The DNA of the CDR3 is TGTGCCAGCAGCTTAGTTGCAGCATCGGAGACCCAGTACTTC. Its translation is CASSLVAASETQYF.

The chain has TRBV5-6 and TRBJ1-1; D unclear. The germline V gene has CDR1 SGHDT and CDR2 YYEEEE. The length of the CDR3 is 17 residues. V shed 1 base and J shed 3 bases, with 19 bases lying between them. CDR3 in DNA: TGTGCCAGCAGCTTGAGGTCGCTGAGGAAAAAGGACACTGAAGCTTTCTTT. Residues: CASSLRSLRKKDTEAFF.

The chain links TRBV6-5 to TRBJ2-2; 10 bases line up with TRBD2. J was trimmed by 5 bases and V by 6 bases; bases with no gene match: 3. In germline, CDR1 is MNHEY, CDR2 SVGAGI. The CDR3 is made up of 14 amino acids. The CDR3 coding sequence is TGTGCCAGCAGCAGCGGGGGGGAGACCGGGGAGCTGTTTTTT. Translation gives CASSSGGETGELFF.

The rearrangement joins TRBV28 to TRBJ1-4; no reliable D call. This CDR3 has 17 amino acids. Germline CDR1 MDHEN, CDR2 SYDVKM. V lost 2 bases and J 8 bases, leaving 21 bases between the germline ends. The CDR3 protein is CASSLHLRASVAEKLFF. The DNA for the CDR3 is TGTGCCAGCAGTTTACATTTAAGGGCGAGTGTGGCGGAAAAACTGTTTTTT.

The chain combines TRBV10-3 with TRBJ2-7; tentatively, D is TRBD2 (5 bases). In germline, CDR1 is ENHRY, CDR2 SYGVKD. V lost 3 bases and J lost 3, with 24 bases in between. CDR3 length equals 18 residues. CDR3 amino acids: CAISDVYSVLKARYEQYF. DNA for the CDR3: TGTGCCATCAGTGATGTCTATAGCGTTCTCAAAGCCCGCTACGAGCAGTACTTC.

The chain is built from TRBV6-5 and TRBJ1-2; no definite D call. The CDR3 extends over 14 amino acids. The V end lost 5 bases, the J end lost 2 bases, and 12 bases lay between the germline ends. Germline loops: CDR1 MNHEY, CDR2 SVGAGI. The CDR3 bases are TGTGCCAGCAGTACCGGAGGAAGCAACTATGGCTACACCTTC. This sequence encodes CASSTGGSNYGYTF.

As DNA, the CDR3 is TGTGCCAGCAGGGCCCAAGGGGGCCCAGATACGCAGTATTTT. It translates to CASRAQGGPDTQYF. V and J are TRBV28 and TRBJ2-3; 7 nucleotides match TRBD1. The J segment lost 4 bases and the V segment lost 6 bases, leaving 7 bases of the junction unmatched. This CDR3 region has 14 residues. CDR1 is MDHEN, CDR2 SYDVKM, per germline. The full variable domain, completed using reference TRBV28 and TRBJ2-3, is DVKVTQSSRYLVKRTGEKVFLECVQDMDHENMFWYRQDPGLGLRLIYFSYDVKMKEKGDIPEGYSVSREKKERFSLILESASTNQTSMYLCASRAQGGPDTQYFGPGTRLTVL.

In regard to this clone: The same CDR3 can be traced to other DNA sequences in this sample. The V call is TRBV5-1, the J call TRBJ2-2; D call uncertain. The germline gives CDR1 SGHRS, CDR2 YFSETQ. V lost 3 bases to trimming and J lost 3 bases, with 9 bases between them. The CDR3 is 14 amino acids. The CDR3, as DNA: TGCGCCAGCAGCTCCCAAGGTTACACCGGGGAGCTGTTTTTT. Its translation: CASSSQGYTGELFF.

Only one count was recorded for this clone. CDR3 DNA: TGTGCCAGCAGCTACGAACAGGGAGGCTATCGTGGCTACACCTTC. Translation gives CASSYEQGGYRGYTF. The rearrangement uses TRBV7-9 and TRBJ1-2; the D gene is possibly TRBD1 (6 bases). Trimming left V 4 bases short and J 7 bases short, with 19 bases between. CDR3 length equals 15 residues. The germline V gene has CDR1 SEHNR and CDR2 FQNEAQ (reference sequence).

The chain couples TRBV19 to TRBJ2-7; maybe TRBD2 (5 bases). V gave up 5 bases and J gave up 3 bases, with 11 bases separating them. Germline CDR1 LNHDA, CDR2 SQIVND (reference sequence). CDR3 size: 13 residues. In DNA, the CDR3 is TGTGCCAGTAGTCTCGGACGGGACTACGAGCAGTACTTC. Its translation is CASSLGRDYEQYF.

As regards this clone: The sample contains more than one DNA sequence encoding this CDR3. V usage is TRBV9 and J usage is TRBJ1-5, with 7 bases that match TRBD1. With V trimmed by 0 bases and J by 4 bases, 4 bases remained unmatched. This CDR3 spans 15 amino acids. Per the germline V gene, CDR1 is SGDLS and CDR2 is YYNGEE. In DNA form, the CDR3 reads TGTGCCAGCAGCGTAGGCCAGGGGGGGAATCAGCCCCAGCATTTT. Translated: CASSVGQGGNQPQHF.

The chain couples TRBV5-6 to TRBJ2-1; 13 positions agree with TRBD2. Germline lookup yields CDR1 SGHDT and CDR2 YYEEEE. The junction had 5 bases not matched to a gene; V was cut back by 0 bases and J by 8 bases. This CDR3 spans 16 amino acids. As DNA, the CDR3 is TGTGCCAGCAGCTTGGTGGGACTAGCGGGAAGGTATGAGCAGTTCTTC. Encoded protein: CASSLVGLAGRYEQFF.

The chain is built from TRBV5-4 and TRBJ2-5, with D maybe TRBD2 (5 bases). V lost 4 bases and J 5 bases, leaving 18 bases between the germline ends. The CDR3 spans 15 residues. The germline V gene has CDR1 SGHNT and CDR2 YYREEE (reference sequence). CDR3 sequence reads: CASSGREGLFETQYF. The CDR3 DNA reads as TGTGCCAGCAGCGGCAGAGAGGGTTTGTTTGAGACCCAGTACTTC.

This clone was seen once. The junction departs from germline at one end; a sequencing error may be responsible. The same CDR3 arises from other DNA sequences in this sample as well. This chain connects TRBV9 to TRBJ1-6; unclear D gene. Germline CDR1 and CDR2: SGDLS and YYNGEE. The CDR3 spans 14 residues. CDR3 protein: CASSEMAGNSPLHF. CDR3 nucleotides: TGTGCCAGCAGCGAAATGGCGGGTAATTCACCCCTTCACTTT.

The chain uses TRBV11-2 and TRBJ1-1; possibly TRBD1 for D (6 bases). The CDR3 consists of 13 residues. Germline assignment: CDR1 SGHAT and CDR2 FQNNGV. The germline V and J ends were trimmed by 8 bases and 1 base, with 11 bases remaining between them. CDR3 DNA: TGTGCCAGCGCCCAGGGGTCGAACACTGAAGCTTTCTTT. It specifies CASAQGSNTEAFF.

The sample holds one count of this clone. V is TRBV5-1 and J is TRBJ2-7; 7 bases match TRBD2. Germline V gives CDR1 SGHRS, CDR2 YFSETQ. V was clipped by 0 bases and J by 5 bases; unmatched bases: 5. The CDR3 contains 14 residues. The CDR3 coding sequence is TGCGCCAGCAGCTTGGTCCAGGGAGGGCACGAGCAGTACTTC. Protein sequence: CASSLVQGGHEQYF.

The chain combines TRBV4-1 with TRBJ2-3, with D perhaps matching TRBD1 (6 bases). This CDR3 comprises 16 residues. V was clipped by 3 bases and J by 4 bases, with 17 bases between them. In germline, CDR1 is MGHRA, CDR2 YSYEKL. In DNA form, the CDR3 reads TGCGCCAGCAGCCAGAGACCGGGACAATGGGCAGATACGCAGTATTTT. This gives the protein CASSQRPGQWADTQYF.

In the case of this clone: Sequence at one end of the junction differs from germline and may be a read error. Distinct nucleotide sequences in the sample also encode this CDR3. The V call is TRBV7-7, the J call TRBJ2-5, with 11 bases fitting TRBD2. This CDR3 has 16 amino acids. In germline, CDR1 is SSHAT, CDR2 FNYEAQ (reference sequence). CDR3 coding DNA: TGTGCTAGCAGCTTAGGGCTAGCGGGGGGACAAGAGACCCAGTACTTC. Translated: CASSLGLAGGQETQYF.

The chain couples TRBV4-3 to TRBJ1-1, with 7 bases that match TRBD1. Germline V gives CDR1 LGHNA, CDR2 YSLEER. Losses at the gene ends were 5 bases for V and 0 bases for J; bases not matched to a gene: 6. The CDR3 consists of 15 residues. CDR3 DNA sequence: TGCGCCAGCAGCAAATCGACAGGGTTGAACACTGAAGCTTTCTTT. Translated, it gives CASSKSTGLNTEAFF.